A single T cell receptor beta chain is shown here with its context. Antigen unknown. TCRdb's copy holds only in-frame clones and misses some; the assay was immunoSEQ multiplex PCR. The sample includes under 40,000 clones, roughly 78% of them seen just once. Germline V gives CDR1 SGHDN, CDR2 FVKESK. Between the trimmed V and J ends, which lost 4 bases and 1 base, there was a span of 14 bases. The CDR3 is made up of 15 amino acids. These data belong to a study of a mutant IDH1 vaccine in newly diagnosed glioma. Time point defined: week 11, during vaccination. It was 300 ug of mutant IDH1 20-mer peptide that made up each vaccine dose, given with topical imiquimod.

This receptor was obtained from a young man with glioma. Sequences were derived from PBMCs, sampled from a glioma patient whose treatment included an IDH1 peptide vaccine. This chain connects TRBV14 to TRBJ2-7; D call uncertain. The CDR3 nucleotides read TGTGCCAGCAGCCTGCCCAGCAGTGGGTCCTACGAGCAGTACTTC. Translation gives CASSLPSSGSYEQYF.